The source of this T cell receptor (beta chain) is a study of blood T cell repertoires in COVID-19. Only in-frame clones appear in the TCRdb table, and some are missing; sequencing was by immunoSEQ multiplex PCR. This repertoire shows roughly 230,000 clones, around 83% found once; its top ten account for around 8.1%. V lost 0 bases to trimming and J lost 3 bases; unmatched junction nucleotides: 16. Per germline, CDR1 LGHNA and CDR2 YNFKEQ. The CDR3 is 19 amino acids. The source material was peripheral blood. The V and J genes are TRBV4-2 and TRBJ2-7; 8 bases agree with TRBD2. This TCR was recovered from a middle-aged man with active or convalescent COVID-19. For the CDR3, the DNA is TGTGCCAGCAGCCAAGATGTCTCTGCCCCGGGGGGGCCCTACTACGAGCAGTACTTC. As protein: CASSQDVSAPGGPYYEQYF.